The 31 T cell receptor beta chains listed next were all sequenced from one sample in a study of T-cell reconstitution after alpha-beta-depleted transplantation in children. Researchers prepared the TCRbeta library using unique molecular identifiers, the study reports. TCRdb reprocessed the PCR reads with MiXCR, giving one entry per CDR3 protein. Found here are approximately 91,000 distinct CDR3 sequences, 7% to 10% of them singletons; the top ten hold roughly 7%. Sequenced material: PBMCs from the stem cell graft donor, taken from the stem cell graft. The receptors here all came from a human donor who donated a stem cell graft to a child with congenital amegakaryocytic thrombocytopenia.

The chain has TRBV5-8 and TRBJ2-1; 9 bases are a match to TRBD2. This CDR3 is 16 amino acids long. V shed 4 bases and J 2 bases; nucleotides not matched to a gene: 7. CDR1 is SGHTS, CDR2 YDEGEE, per germline. CDR3 sequence (DNA): TGTGCCAGCAGCCCTTTAAGCGGGGGGCCCTACAATGAGCAGTTCTTC. As protein: CASSPLSGGPYNEQFF. Using reference TRBV5-8 and TRBJ2-1 for the parts outside the CDR3, the full variable domain is EAGVTQSPTHLIKTRGQQATLRCSPISGHTSVYWYQQALGLGLQFLLWYDEGEERNRGNFPPRFSGRQFPNYSSELNVNALELEDSALYLCASSPLSGGPYNEQFFGPGTRLTVL.

Ten or more counts support this clonotype. This chain connects TRBV7-2 to TRBJ2-5; 8 bases line up with TRBD2. The V gene end was trimmed by 4 bases and the J gene end by 2 bases; junction bases not matched to a gene: 9. Germline V CDR1 and CDR2: SGHTA, FQGNSA. The CDR3 is 16 amino acids. CDR3: CASSSQRGTGQETQYF. The DNA for the CDR3 is TGTGCCAGCAGCTCCCAGCGGGGGACCGGGCAAGAGACCCAGTACTTC.

This clonotype was seen ten or more times. V gene TRBV5-1 combines with J gene TRBJ2-3, with TRBD2 matching 7 bases. Trimming took 2 bases from V and 4 from J; bases not matched to a gene: 4. From germline, CDR1 is SGHRS and CDR2 YFSETQ. The CDR3 consists of 14 residues. CDR3 loop: CASSFSGLADTQYF. The CDR3 DNA reads TGCGCCAGCAGCTTTAGCGGGTTGGCAGATACGCAGTATTTT.

At least ten counts were recorded for this clonotype. This sequence joins TRBV4-2 and TRBJ2-7, with D tentatively TRBD1 (6 bases). Trimming took 1 base from V and 3 from J, leaving 10 bases between them. Germline V lookup: CDR1 LGHNA, CDR2 YNFKEQ. This CDR3 is 14 amino acids long. The CDR3 coding sequence is TGTGCCAGCAGCCAAGGTCAGGGGAACTACGAGCAGTACTTC. This codes for CASSQGQGNYEQYF.

This clonotype has ten or more counts. The J gene is TRBJ2-7, the V gene TRBV20-1, with a possible D match to TRBD2 (5 bases). The germline V gene has CDR1 DFQATT and CDR2 SNEGSKA (reference sequence). V was clipped by 0 bases and J by 2 bases, with 11 bases between them. This CDR3 is 14 amino acids long. In nucleotides, the CDR3 is TGCAGTGCTAGAGATAACCGGGGAACCTACGAGCAGTACTTC. Protein: CSARDNRGTYEQYF.

The table lists this clonotype with many counts. The gene calls are TRBV7-3 and TRBJ2-3; the D call may be TRBD1 or TRBD2 (5 bases each). From germline, CDR1 is SGHTA and CDR2 FQGTGA. V gave up 4 bases and J gave up 2 bases, with 10 bases separating them. The length of the CDR3 is 14 residues. The CDR3 region has the DNA TGTGCCAGCAGCTCCCAGGGAGCCACAGATACGCAGTATTTT. Translated, it gives CASSSQGATDTQYF.

This clonotype came up a few times. This chain connects TRBV5-1 to TRBJ2-5, with 7 nucleotides matching TRBD2. The CDR3 contains 17 residues. After removal of 4 bases from V and 2 bases from J, the junction contained 14 bases not matched to a gene. Germline V lookup: CDR1 SGHRS, CDR2 YFSETQ. This chain's CDR3 is CASSPSDHTGGQETQYF. The CDR3 coding sequence is TGCGCCAGCAGCCCAAGCGATCATACGGGGGGACAAGAGACCCAGTACTTC. Looking up the rest from reference TRBV5-1 and TRBJ2-5 gives the full variable domain: KAGVTQTPRYLIKTRGQQVTLSCSPISGHRSVSWYQQTPGQGLQFLFEYFSETQRNKGNFPGRFSGRQFSNSRSEMNVSTLELGDSALYLCASSPSDHTGGQETQYFGPGTRLLVL.

This clonotype was seen ten or more times. The chain is built from TRBV29-1 and TRBJ1-1; 11 nucleotides line up with TRBD1. The CDR3 loop spans 15 amino acids. The V segment lost 6 bases and the J segment 3 bases; nucleotides outside the gene matches: 9. Germline CDR1 is SQVTM and CDR2 is ANQGSEA. CDR3 nucleotides: TGCAGCGTACGGGACAGGGGGGTTCATTACACTGAAGCTTTCTTT. Translating it yields CSVRDRGVHYTEAFF. Variable domain in full (rest from reference TRBV29-1 and TRBJ1-1): SAVISQKPSRDICQRGTSLTIQCQVDSQVTMMFWYRQQPGQSLTLIATANQGSEATYESGFVIDKFPISRPNLTFSTLTVSNMSPEDSSIYLCSVRDRGVHYTEAFFGQGTRLTVV.

This clonotype was picked up many times. This rearrangement joins TRBV5-1 to TRBJ2-5; the D gene is possibly TRBD2 (6 bases). The CDR3 totals 13 residues. The V gene's germline CDR1 is SGHRS and CDR2 YFSETQ. V was cut by 2 bases and J by 3 bases, with 8 bases left in between. CDR3 DNA: TGCGCCAGCAGCTTTGGCGGGGAAGAGACCCAGTACTTC. Amino acids: CASSFGGEETQYF.

This clonotype has ten or more counts. V and J are TRBV27 and TRBJ2-3; TRBD2 matches 12 bases. The germline V gene has CDR1 MNHEY and CDR2 SMNVEV (reference sequence). The length of the CDR3 is 17 residues. V was clipped by 4 bases and J by 4 bases; unmatched bases: 9. The CDR3 DNA reads TGTGCCAGCAGTTCTTCCGGACTAGCGGGGACGCCAGATACGCAGTATTTT. This codes for CASSSSGLAGTPDTQYF.

This clonotype has a count of ten or more. The rearrangement links TRBV15 to TRBJ2-5; no definite D call. The CDR3 contains 17 residues. Germline V gene sequence: CDR1 LNHNV, CDR2 YYDKDF (reference sequence). Trimming stripped 0 bases from V and 4 bases from J, with 18 bases between. The CDR3 DNA is TGTGCCACCAGCAGAGATGATCTCGGCAGATCAGGAGAGACCCAGTACTTC. It codes for CATSRDDLGRSGETQYF.

The V gene is TRBV20-1, the J gene TRBJ1-1; tentatively, D is TRBD1 (6 bases). The ends were cut back, 7 bases at V and 10 bases at J, with 16 bases in the middle. The germline V gene has CDR1 DFQATT and CDR2 SNEGSKA (reference sequence). The CDR3 consists of 11 residues. This CDR3 is CSVPGERAAFF. CDR3 bases: TGCAGTGTTCCAGGGGAAAGGGCAGCTTTCTTT.

This clonotype was seen ten or more times. This chain joins TRBV5-1 and TRBJ2-3; the D is unclear. CDR1 SGHRS and CDR2 YFSETQ come from the germline V gene. Trimming stripped 1 base from V and 2 bases from J, with 14 bases between. CDR3 length: 16 amino acids. The CDR3 bases are TGCGCCAGCAGCTTGCGGCCCCTCCCATCCACAGATACGCAGTATTTT. It is translated as CASSLRPLPSTDTQYF.

This clonotype showed up just a few times. The chain uses TRBV5-5 and TRBJ2-7, with D possibly being TRBD2 (6 bases). The CDR3 length is 14 residues. Trimming removed 4 bases at V and 2 bases at J, with 13 bases between. Germline V gives CDR1 SGHKS, CDR2 YYEKEE (reference sequence). CDR3 bases: TGTGCCAGCAGCGGGGACTTCGCAGCCTACGAGCAGTACTTC. It codes for CASSGDFAAYEQYF. The variable domain in full, with the rest retrieved from reference TRBV5-5 and TRBJ2-7, is DAGVTQSPTHLIKTRGQQVTLRCSPISGHKSVSWYQQVLGQGPQFIFQYYEKEERGRGNFPDRFSARQFPNYSSELNVNALLLGDSALYLCASSGDFAAYEQYFGPGTRLTVT.

This clonotype appeared many times. The rearrangement joins TRBV28 to TRBJ2-1; D might be TRBD2 (5 bases). Germline CDR1 MDHEN, CDR2 SYDVKM. The CDR3 length is 14 residues. Deletions cut 1 base from V and 5 bases from J, with 9 bases between. The CDR3 spells CASSLSDGDNEQFF. CDR3 DNA: TGTGCCAGCAGTTTATCTGACGGGGACAATGAGCAGTTCTTC. The whole variable domain, filled in from reference TRBV28 and TRBJ2-1, reads DVKVTQSSRYLVKRTGEKVFLECVQDMDHENMFWYRQDPGLGLRLIYFSYDVKMKEKGDIPEGYSVSREKKERFSLILESASTNQTSMYLCASSLSDGDNEQFFGPGTRLTVL.

The J gene is TRBJ2-4, the V gene TRBV7-6, with a tentative D call TRBD1 (6 bases). CDR3 length: 13 residues. The V end lost 2 bases, the J end lost 11 bases, and 13 bases lay between the germline ends. Germline values: CDR1 SGHVS, CDR2 FNYEAQ. CDR3 sequence (DNA): TGTGCCAGCAGCTTACAAGGGGGATCGCTTCAGTACTTC. The encoded protein is CASSLQGGSLQYF.

By its share, this clonotype is medium-sized. The rearrangement uses TRBV12-3 or TRBV12-4 and TRBJ2-5; 9 nucleotides line up with TRBD2. Losses at the gene ends were 5 bases for V and 2 bases for J; bases not matched to a gene: 9. The CDR3 is 16 residues long. DNA for the CDR3: TGTGCCAGCAGTCCATGGGGAGCGGGGGGTCAAGAGACCCAGTACTTC. Its translation is CASSPWGAGGQETQYF.

This clonotype was seen ten or more times. V and J are TRBV12-3 or TRBV12-4 and TRBJ1-2, with D possibly matching TRBD1 (6 bases). CDR3 size: 14 residues. Trimming shortened V by 5 bases and J by 8 bases, and 18 bases separated the two germline ends. CDR3 loop: CASSPDLTGRGYTF. The CDR3 region has the DNA TGTGCCAGCAGTCCCGACTTGACAGGTCGAGGCTACACCTTC.

This clonotype was recorded at least ten times. CDR3 amino acids: CASRHIPGGYEQYF. CDR3 sequence (DNA): TGTGCCAGCAGGCACATACCAGGGGGCTACGAGCAGTACTTC. The J gene is TRBJ2-7, the V gene TRBV27; 7 bases match TRBD1. The V segment lost 6 bases and the J segment 3 bases; nucleotides outside the gene matches: 8. Germline CDR1 and CDR2: MNHEY and SMNVEV (reference sequence). The CDR3 covers 14 residues.

This clonotype was recorded many times. V gene TRBV20-1 combines with J gene TRBJ1-2; D is perhaps TRBD1 (5 bases). Germline lookup yields CDR1 DFQATT and CDR2 SNEGSKA (reference sequence). The CDR3 spans 13 residues. V was trimmed by 5 bases and J by 4 bases, leaving 14 bases between them. The CDR3 reads CSAGGGELYGYTF. The CDR3 coding sequence is TGCAGTGCTGGGGGGGGGGAACTCTATGGCTACACCTTC.

This clonotype showed up many times. V gene TRBV24-1 combines with J gene TRBJ2-2, with a weak D call TRBD2 (6 bases). V gave up 5 bases and J gave up 6 bases, with 12 bases separating them. Germline V CDR1 and CDR2: KGHDR, SFDVKD. The CDR3 extends over 14 amino acids. The CDR3 region is CATSVHSGSGELFF. CDR3 DNA sequence: TGTGCCACCAGTGTCCACAGCGGGTCCGGGGAGCTGTTTTTT.

This clonotype was recorded at least ten times. This sequence joins TRBV27 and TRBJ1-1; D is perhaps TRBD1 (5 bases). Germline V gene sequence: CDR1 MNHEY, CDR2 SMNVEV (reference sequence). This CDR3 region has 13 residues. Trimming removed 3 bases at V and 6 bases at J, with 11 bases between. CDR3 protein: CASSLGGKAEAFF. The DNA of the CDR3 is TGTGCCAGCAGTTTGGGGGGTAAGGCTGAAGCTTTCTTT.

This clonotype was detected many times. The chain has TRBV7-2 and TRBJ1-5, with D hard to call. V lost 4 bases to trimming and J lost 2 bases, with 9 bases between them. The germline V gene has CDR1 SGHTA and CDR2 FQGNSA. The CDR3 totals 14 residues. CDR3 DNA sequence: TGTGCCAGCAGCTCTCCTCAGGGCAATCAGCCCCAGCATTTT. Its protein product is CASSSPQGNQPQHF.

This clonotype appeared many times. V is TRBV20-1 and J is TRBJ2-1, with D tentatively TRBD2 (6 bases). CDR3 size: 14 residues. Trimming pared 0 bases from V and 7 bases from J, leaving 13 bases between. CDR1 is DFQATT, CDR2 SNEGSKA, per germline (reference sequence). Here the CDR3 DNA reads TGCAGTGCTAGAGAGGACGGGAGTCGGAATGAGCAGTTCTTC. It yields the protein CSAREDGSRNEQFF.

This clonotype was recorded many times. V and J are TRBV20-1 and TRBJ2-7; D may be TRBD2 (6 bases). Per the germline V gene, CDR1 is DFQATT and CDR2 is SNEGSKA (reference sequence). V was trimmed by 1 base and J by 4 bases, leaving 17 bases between them. This CDR3 has 15 residues. The CDR3 protein is CSARVSRGVGYEQYF. The CDR3 nucleotides read TGCAGTGCTAGAGTATCGCGGGGAGTTGGGTACGAGCAGTACTTC.

This clonotype showed up many times. The rearrangement links TRBV6-2 or TRBV6-3 to TRBJ1-1, with D tentatively TRBD1 (5 bases). V was cut by 2 bases and J by 4 bases, with 11 bases left in between. The CDR3 length is 14 residues. Germline CDR1 reads MNHEY; CDR2 reads SVGEGT. CDR3 sequence: CASSYTGTATEAFF. CDR3 nucleotide sequence: TGTGCCAGCAGTTACACCGGGACGGCCACTGAAGCTTTCTTT.

By share, this clonotype counts as medium-sized. This rearrangement joins TRBV4-2 to TRBJ2-3; 8 bases are a match to TRBD2. From germline, CDR1 is LGHNA and CDR2 YNFKEQ. V shed 0 bases, J shed 7 bases, and the junction held 6 bases outside the gene matches. The length of the CDR3 is 15 residues. The CDR3 protein is CASSQEPVAGNTQYF. For the CDR3, the DNA is TGTGCCAGCAGCCAAGAACCTGTAGCGGGAAATACGCAGTATTTT.

This clonotype was seen repeatedly, ten times or more. This chain links TRBV20-1 with TRBJ2-7, with D unresolved. Germline V CDR1 and CDR2: DFQATT, SNEGSKA (reference sequence). CDR3 length equals 12 residues. V lost 4 bases to trimming and J lost 0 bases, with 7 bases between them. CDR3 DNA: TGCAGTGCTACCGGGTTCTCCTACGAGCAGTACTTC. Translated, it gives CSATGFSYEQYF.

This clonotype was detected ten times or more. The V call is TRBV20-1, the J call TRBJ2-2; D possibly corresponds to TRBD1 (6 bases). This CDR3 is built from 16 residues. The V end was cut by 3 bases, the J end by 3 bases, with 17 bases between. Germline V gives CDR1 DFQATT, CDR2 SNEGSKA (reference sequence). This CDR3 is CSASRMGASDTGELFF. CDR3 nucleotides: TGCAGTGCTAGCCGGATGGGGGCGTCGGACACCGGGGAGCTGTTTTTT.

The J gene is TRBJ2-7, the V gene TRBV20-1; maybe TRBD2 (6 bases). This CDR3 has 19 amino acids. Trimming took 0 bases from V and 3 from J, leaving 27 bases between them. From germline, CDR1 is DFQATT and CDR2 SNEGSKA (reference sequence). The CDR3 sequence is CSARDQSTSNSRYYYEQYF. The CDR3 DNA follows: TGCAGTGCTAGAGATCAATCGACTAGTAATTCCCGATACTACTACGAGCAGTACTTC.

Ten or more counts support this clonotype. The chain links TRBV12-3 or TRBV12-4 to TRBJ2-2; TRBD1 aligns across 8 bases. The CDR3 sequence is 16 residues long. The ends lost 5 bases at V and 4 bases at J; junction bases unmatched: 9. CDR3 DNA: TGTGCCAGCAGTCTCGGACAGGGTCGGGGCACCGGGGAGCTGTTTTTT. It specifies CASSLGQGRGTGELFF.